The 32 T cell receptor beta chains below all came from one sample that was sequenced in a study of blood T cell repertoires in COVID-19. Only in-frame clones appear in the TCRdb table, and some are missing; sequencing was by immunoSEQ multiplex PCR. The data contain about 160,000 clones, around four fifths of them singletons. Source material: PBMCs or T cells enriched from blood (not recorded which). The receptors shown here come from a woman aged 50 to 60 who had recovered from COVID-19.

The CDR3 protein is CASSFGRNTQYF. The CDR3 DNA sequence: TGTGCCAGCAGTTTTGGGAGGAATACGCAGTATTTT. The chain uses TRBV27 and TRBJ2-3; a possible D gene is TRBD2 (6 bases). Deletions cut 3 bases from V and 7 bases from J, with 8 bases between. This CDR3 has 12 residues. Germline-derived CDR1 and CDR2 are MNHEY and SMNVEV (reference sequence).

This CDR3 is CASSAQQGPAEKLFF. The CDR3 coding sequence is TGTGCCAGCAGCGCTCAGCAGGGTCCGGCTGAAAAACTGTTTTTT. The chain employs TRBV9 and TRBJ1-4; possible D gene TRBD1, 5 bases. Germline-derived CDR1 and CDR2 are SGDLS and YYNGEE. This CDR3 region has 15 residues. V was shortened by 3 bases and J by 7 bases, with 16 bases between the two germline ends.

This chain connects TRBV28 to TRBJ1-1; D possibly corresponds to TRBD1 (5 bases). The germline gives CDR1 MDHEN, CDR2 SYDVKM. The germline V and J ends were trimmed by 8 bases and 10 bases, with 26 bases remaining between them. This CDR3 is built from 15 residues. The CDR3 DNA sequence: TGTGCCAGCGTCCAGTTCCTGGACAATTTCGGGGGAGCTTTCTTT. Its translation: CASVQFLDNFGGAFF.

This chain links TRBV5-4 with TRBJ1-2; 9 positions agree with TRBD1. V lost 0 bases to trimming and J lost 4 bases; unmatched junction nucleotides: 4. This CDR3 spans 15 amino acids. The V gene's germline CDR1 is SGHNT and CDR2 YYREEE (reference sequence). The CDR3 sequence is CASSLDATGGYGYTF. In nucleotides, the CDR3 is TGTGCCAGCAGCTTGGACGCGACAGGGGGCTATGGCTACACCTTC.

This chain joins TRBV3-1 (or the pseudogene TRBV3-2) and TRBJ2-7, with 8 positions matching TRBD2. With 1 base clipped from V and 6 bases from J, the junction kept 5 bases outside the gene matches. This CDR3 has 14 residues. CDR1 LGHDT and CDR2 YNNKEL come from the germline V gene (reference sequence). The CDR3 DNA follows: TGTGCCAGCAGCCAAGGTCCGGGAGGGCTCGAGCAGTACTTC. It yields the protein CASSQGPGGLEQYF.

The V and J genes are TRBV5-1 and TRBJ2-6; 8 nucleotides agree with TRBD1. The CDR3 covers 19 residues. J gave up 1 base and V 5 bases, and 14 bases lay outside the gene matches. Germline V gene sequence: CDR1 SGHRS, CDR2 YFSETQ. CDR3: CASRLVAGQGESGANVLTF. The CDR3 DNA sequence: TGCGCCAGCAGACTGGTCGCAGGACAGGGTGAGTCTGGGGCCAACGTCCTGACTTTC.

The chain is built from TRBV7-9 and TRBJ2-3, with 13 bases aligning to TRBD2. This CDR3 spans 14 amino acids. V dropped 5 bases and J dropped 6; count of bases not matched to a gene: 2. The germline V gene encodes CDR1 SEHNR and CDR2 FQNEAQ (reference sequence). CDR3 in DNA: TGTGCCAGCAGCCAGGGACTAGCGGGGGATACGCAGTATTTT. This codes for CASSQGLAGDTQYF.

The chain joins TRBV19 to TRBJ1-1; 7 positions match TRBD1. Germline CDR1 and CDR2: LNHDA and SQIVND (reference sequence). The length of the CDR3 is 12 residues. V shed 6 bases and J 4 bases; nucleotides not matched to a gene: 2. The CDR3 DNA is TGTGCCAGTAGACAGGGGAGCACTGAAGCTTTCTTT. Translation gives CASRQGSTEAFF.

V gene TRBV7-8 combines with J gene TRBJ1-2, with TRBD1 matching over 8 bases. V was pared by 5 bases and J by 4 bases, with 9 bases of the junction left unmatched. Per germline, CDR1 SGHVS and CDR2 FQNEAQ. CDR3 length equals 15 residues. In DNA, the CDR3 is TGTGCCAGCAGCATAACAGGGGGTTTTGCCTATGGCTACACCTTC. Residues: CASSITGGFAYGYTF.

The J gene is TRBJ1-2, the V gene TRBV18; TRBD1 might be the D (5 bases). Trimming took off 6 bases at V and 5 bases at J, with 28 bases between the two ends. The CDR3 contains 18 residues. CDR1 and CDR2 from the germline V gene are KGHSH and LQKENI. CDR3 nucleotides: TGTGCCAGCTCTCCCCTTGGACAAGGAACGGATATAGGTTATGGCTACACCTTC. Residues: CASSPLGQGTDIGYGYTF.

CDR3 sequence reads: CASSLNRRSGANVLTF. Written as DNA, the CDR3 is TGTGCCAGCAGCTTAAACCGCAGGTCTGGGGCCAACGTCCTGACTTTC. V gene TRBV7-2 combines with J gene TRBJ2-6, with unresolved D. V shed 2 bases and J shed 1 base, with 9 bases lying between them. In germline, CDR1 is SGHTA, CDR2 FQGNSA. The CDR3 runs 16 residues.

The V gene is TRBV7-9, the J gene TRBJ2-7; tentatively, D is TRBD1 (6 bases). Germline CDR1 SEHNR, CDR2 FQNEAQ (reference sequence). The CDR3 sequence is 15 residues long. Deletions cut 6 bases from V and 0 bases from J, with 15 bases between. CDR3: CASSKGDDFSYEQYF. In DNA form, the CDR3 reads TGTGCCAGCAGTAAGGGGGACGACTTCTCCTACGAGCAGTACTTC.

This rearrangement joins TRBV4-3 to TRBJ1-1, with TRBD1 matching over 9 bases. The junction had 12 bases not matched to a gene; V was cut back by 0 bases and J by 13 bases. Germline loops: CDR1 LGHNA, CDR2 YSLEER. The CDR3 has 15 amino acids. The CDR3 DNA reads TGCGCCAGCAGCCAAGATTTGGGACAGGGCCCTCGGGGTTTCTTT. It encodes CASSQDLGQGPRGFF.

The chain combines TRBV28 with TRBJ1-5; tentatively, D is TRBD1 (5 bases). The CDR3 sequence is 14 residues long. Trimming removed 8 bases from V and 5 bases from J, with 16 bases in between. CDR1 is MDHEN, CDR2 SYDVKM, per germline. CDR3 in amino acids: CASWPGGVHQPQHF. The CDR3 coding sequence is TGTGCCAGCTGGCCGGGGGGGGTTCATCAGCCCCAGCATTTT.

CDR3 bases: TGTGCCAGCAGTTTAGGACAGGGGTACATTCAGTACTTC. Its translation: CASSLGQGYIQYF. V and J are TRBV6-6 and TRBJ2-4; TRBD1 matches 9 bases. The CDR3 totals 13 residues. The germline V gene has CDR1 MNHNY and CDR2 SVGAGI (reference sequence). Trimming took 4 bases from V and 8 from J; bases not matched to a gene: 3.

The V call is TRBV2, the J call TRBJ1-4; TRBD1 agrees at 12 bases. CDR3 size: 13 residues. V shed 8 bases and J 11 bases; nucleotides not matched to a gene: 6. Germline CDR1 SNHLY, CDR2 FYNNEI. The CDR3 spells CASRGTGGSKLFF. In DNA form, the CDR3 reads TGTGCCAGCCGAGGGACAGGGGGCTCGAAACTGTTTTTT.

The chain couples TRBV7-6 to TRBJ1-5; D uncertain. CDR1 and CDR2 (germline): SGHVS, FNYEAQ. The CDR3 totals 14 residues. V was pared by 6 bases and J by 2 bases, with 11 bases between. CDR3 DNA: TGTGCCAGCAGTATTCTCCCCGGCAATCAGCCCCAGCATTTT. This translates into CASSILPGNQPQHF.

The chain has TRBV5-5 and TRBJ1-5, with D possibly TRBD1 on 6 matching bases. The CDR3 runs to 13 residues. Germline V gene sequence: CDR1 SGHKS, CDR2 YYEKEE (reference sequence). Trimming removed 4 bases from V and 7 bases from J, with 12 bases in between. CDR3 residues: CASSPTGGQPQHF. Written as DNA, the CDR3 is TGTGCCAGCAGCCCAACGGGGGGCCAGCCCCAGCATTTT.

This chain connects TRBV7-9 to TRBJ2-7, with TRBD2 as a possible D gene (6 bases). V lost 6 bases, J lost 5 bases, and 17 bases lay in between. Germline CDR1 SEHNR, CDR2 FQNEAQ (reference sequence). This CDR3 comprises 14 residues. In nucleotides, the CDR3 is TGTGCCAGCAGGCGAGCCGGGGGACGGGACGAGCAGTACTTC. Translation: CASRRAGGRDEQYF.

V is TRBV7-2 and J is TRBJ2-7; 14 bases align to TRBD2. The V and J ends lost 3 bases and 4 bases, in that order; junction bases with no gene match: 8. The CDR3 has 17 amino acids. Germline lookup yields CDR1 SGHTA and CDR2 FQGNSA. The CDR3: CASSLAATSGRAYEQYF. Written as DNA, the CDR3 is TGTGCCAGCAGCTTGGCCGCGACTAGCGGGAGGGCTTACGAGCAGTACTTC.

The chain carries TRBV16 and TRBJ1-5; D is undetermined. Germline CDR1 reads KGHSY; CDR2 reads FQNENV. V was cut by 0 bases and J by 6 bases, with 9 bases left in between. The CDR3 spans 14 residues. The CDR3 sequence is CASSQSIGLQPQHF. CDR3 nucleotides: TGTGCCAGCAGCCAATCGATCGGACTTCAGCCCCAGCATTTT.

V is TRBV5-6 and J is TRBJ2-7, with TRBD2 matching over 7 bases. V shed 4 bases and J 4 bases; nucleotides not matched to a gene: 11. Germline CDR1 reads SGHDT; CDR2 reads YYEEEE. The CDR3 consists of 15 residues. This CDR3 reads CASSLAWGGSYEQYF. The CDR3, as DNA: TGTGCCAGCAGCCTTGCATGGGGCGGGAGTTACGAGCAGTACTTC.

The chain is built from TRBV27 and TRBJ1-1, with TRBD1 matching 11 bases. This CDR3 region has 15 residues. Trimming took 3 bases from V and 2 from J; bases not matched to a gene: 2. Per germline, CDR1 MNHEY and CDR2 SMNVEV (reference sequence). CDR3 DNA sequence: TGTGCCAGCAGTTTGGGGACAGGGGGAAACACTGAAGCTTTCTTT. Translated, it gives CASSLGTGGNTEAFF.

The chain carries TRBV19 and TRBJ1-1; 7 bases fit TRBD1. CDR1 is LNHDA, CDR2 SQIVND, per germline (reference sequence). V shed 6 bases and J 1 base; nucleotides not matched to a gene: 5. CDR3 length equals 14 residues. CDR3 protein: CASRGGQKNTEAFF. The CDR3 nucleotides read TGTGCCAGTAGGGGGGGACAGAAGAACACTGAAGCTTTCTTT.

The chain is built from TRBV9 and TRBJ2-3; D call uncertain. V lost 0 bases and J 2 bases, leaving 10 bases between the germline ends. CDR1 and CDR2 from the germline V gene are SGDLS and YYNGEE. The CDR3 length is 15 residues. This CDR3 reads CASSVVQVNTDTQYF. In DNA form, the CDR3 reads TGTGCCAGCAGCGTAGTCCAGGTCAACACAGATACGCAGTATTTT.

This chain joins TRBV7-8 and TRBJ2-7; 11 positions match TRBD2. The CDR3 contains 15 residues. V shed 4 bases and J 5 bases; nucleotides not matched to a gene: 7. The germline V gene encodes CDR1 SGHVS and CDR2 FQNEAQ. The CDR3 nucleotides read TGTGCCAGCAGCTCACAACTAGCGGGAGTGGACGAGCAGTACTTC. This translates into CASSSQLAGVDEQYF.

Comment on this clone: Compared with germline, one end of the junction differs, possibly owing to a read error. This sequence joins TRBV7-7 and TRBJ2-3; TRBD2 agrees at 9 bases. Germline-derived CDR1 and CDR2 are SSHAT and FNYEAQ (reference sequence). The CDR3 runs to 15 residues. The DNA for the CDR3 is TGTGCTAGCAGCTTTGTAGCGGGGGGCACAGATACGCAGTATTTT. Protein sequence: CASSFVAGGTDTQYF.

This clone has only one observation. The chain combines TRBV12-3 or TRBV12-4 with TRBJ1-1; D is undetermined. The CDR3 is 12 residues long. The V end lost 5 bases, the J end lost 8 bases, and 12 bases lay between the germline ends. Written as DNA, the CDR3 is TGTGCCAGCAGTCTTCGGGGAAGCGAAGCTTTCTTT. This codes for CASSLRGSEAFF.

This clone is a singleton in its sample. The chain uses TRBV11-2 and TRBJ2-1; 10 nucleotides align to TRBD2. This CDR3 has 15 residues. The V and J ends lost 5 bases and 4 bases, in that order; junction bases with no gene match: 5. The V gene's germline CDR1 is SGHAT and CDR2 FQNNGV. For the CDR3, the DNA is TGTGCCAGCAGCGTAAGCGGGGGGGGTTACAATGAGCAGTTCTTC. Translated, it gives CASSVSGGGYNEQFF.

This CDR3 reads CAIRDPGTGVGEQYF. The CDR3 bases are TGTGCCATCAGGGACCCCGGGACAGGGGTTGGCGAGCAGTACTTC. V gene TRBV10-3 combines with J gene TRBJ2-7, with 10 bases matching TRBD1. The CDR3 covers 15 residues. V dropped 6 bases and J dropped 6; count of bases not matched to a gene: 11. Germline V gene data show CDR1 as ENHRY and CDR2 as SYGVKD.

The chain recombines TRBV6-2 or TRBV6-3 with TRBJ1-2; D is uncertain. CDR3 length equals 13 residues. Germline values: CDR1 MNHEY, CDR2 SVGEGT. V lost 5 bases and J lost 4, with 11 bases in between. The CDR3 region is CASSPRLGYGYTF. CDR3 DNA sequence: TGTGCCAGCAGTCCCCGACTCGGCTATGGCTACACCTTC.

The gene calls are TRBV29-1 and TRBJ2-4; D not certain. Trimming took 4 bases from V and 6 from J, leaving 13 bases between them. The length of the CDR3 is 13 residues. Germline CDR1 reads SQVTM; CDR2 reads ANQGSEA. The CDR3 region has the DNA TGCAGCGTTGTTGGCCTAGTTGGAAACATTCAGTACTTC. Translating it yields CSVVGLVGNIQYF. The full variable domain, in which reference TRBV29-1 and TRBJ2-4 provide the parts outside the CDR3, is SAVISQKPSRDICQRGTSLTIQCQVDSQVTMMFWYRQQPGQSLTLIATANQGSEATYESGFVIDKFPISRPNLTFSTLTVSNMSPEDSSIYLCSVVGLVGNIQYFGAGTRLSVL.